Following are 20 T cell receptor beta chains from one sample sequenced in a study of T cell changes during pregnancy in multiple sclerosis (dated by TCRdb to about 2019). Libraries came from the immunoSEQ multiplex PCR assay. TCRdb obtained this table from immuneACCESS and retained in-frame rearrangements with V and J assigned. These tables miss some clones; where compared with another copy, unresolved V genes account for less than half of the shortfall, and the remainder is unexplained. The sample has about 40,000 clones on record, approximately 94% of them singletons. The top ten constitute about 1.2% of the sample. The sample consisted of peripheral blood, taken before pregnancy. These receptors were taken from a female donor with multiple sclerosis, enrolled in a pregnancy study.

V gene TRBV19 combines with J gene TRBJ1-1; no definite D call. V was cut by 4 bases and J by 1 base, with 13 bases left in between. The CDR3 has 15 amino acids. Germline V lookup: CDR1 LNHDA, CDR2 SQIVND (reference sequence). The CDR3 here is CASSTTGRWNTEAFF. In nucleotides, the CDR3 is TGTGCCAGTAGTACAACCGGGAGATGGAACACTGAAGCTTTCTTT.

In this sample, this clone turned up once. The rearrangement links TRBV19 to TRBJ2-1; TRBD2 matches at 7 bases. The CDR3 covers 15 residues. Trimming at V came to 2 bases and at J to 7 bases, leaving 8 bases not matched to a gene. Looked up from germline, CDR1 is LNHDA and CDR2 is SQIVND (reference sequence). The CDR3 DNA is TGTGCCAGTAGTATACTGAGCGGGACCCGGAATGAGCAGTTCTTC. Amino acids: CASSILSGTRNEQFF.

CDR3 residues: CASSSGTSGSREQYF. The CDR3 bases are TGTGCCAGCAGCTCCGGGACTAGCGGGAGTCGTGAGCAGTACTTC. The chain joins TRBV7-2 to TRBJ2-7, with 14 positions matching TRBD2. CDR1 is SGHTA and CDR2 is FQGNSA in the germline V gene. Trimming at V came to 4 bases and at J to 7 bases, leaving 6 bases not matched to a gene. The CDR3 has 15 amino acids.

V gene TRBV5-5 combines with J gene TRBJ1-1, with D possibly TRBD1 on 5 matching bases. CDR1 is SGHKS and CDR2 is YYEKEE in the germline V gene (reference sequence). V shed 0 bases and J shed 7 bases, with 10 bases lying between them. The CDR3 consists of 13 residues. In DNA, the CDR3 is TGTGCCAGCAGCTTGGGCGGGGGTATTGAAGCTTTCTTT. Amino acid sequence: CASSLGGGIEAFF.

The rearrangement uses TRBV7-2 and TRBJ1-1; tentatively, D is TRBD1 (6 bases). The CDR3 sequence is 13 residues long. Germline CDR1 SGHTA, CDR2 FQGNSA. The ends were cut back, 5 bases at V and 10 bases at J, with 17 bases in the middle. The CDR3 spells CASSPQGPARAFF. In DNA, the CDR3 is TGTGCCAGCAGCCCCCAGGGGCCAGCCCGAGCTTTCTTT.

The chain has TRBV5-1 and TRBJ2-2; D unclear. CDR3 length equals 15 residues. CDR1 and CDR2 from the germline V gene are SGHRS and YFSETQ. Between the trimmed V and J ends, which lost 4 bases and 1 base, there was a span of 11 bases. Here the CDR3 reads CASSPRVGNTGELFF. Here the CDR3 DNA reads TGCGCCAGCAGCCCTCGGGTAGGGAACACCGGGGAGCTGTTTTTT.

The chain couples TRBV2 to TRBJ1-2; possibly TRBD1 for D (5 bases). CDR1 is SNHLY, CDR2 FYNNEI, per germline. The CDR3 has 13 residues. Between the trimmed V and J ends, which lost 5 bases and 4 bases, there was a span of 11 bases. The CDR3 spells CASSTDSLYGYTF. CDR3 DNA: TGTGCCAGCAGTACCGACAGCCTCTATGGCTACACCTTC.

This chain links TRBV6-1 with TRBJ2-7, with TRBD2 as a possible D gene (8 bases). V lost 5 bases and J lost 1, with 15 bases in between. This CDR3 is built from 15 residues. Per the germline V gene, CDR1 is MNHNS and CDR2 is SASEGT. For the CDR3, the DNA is TGTGCCAGCAGTCCGGGGGGGACAGAGTCCTACGAGCAGTACTTC. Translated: CASSPGGTESYEQYF.

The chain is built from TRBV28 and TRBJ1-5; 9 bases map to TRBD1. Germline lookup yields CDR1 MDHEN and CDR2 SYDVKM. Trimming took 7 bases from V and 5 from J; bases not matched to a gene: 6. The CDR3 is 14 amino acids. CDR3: CASTLGQGDQPQHF. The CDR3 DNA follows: TGTGCCAGCACCTTGGGACAGGGCGATCAGCCCCAGCATTTT.

CDR3 amino acids: CASSMTSGSSYEQYF. CDR3 sequence (DNA): TGTGCCAGCAGTATGACTAGCGGGAGTTCCTACGAGCAGTACTTC. The chain combines TRBV27 with TRBJ2-7; 12 nucleotides agree with TRBD2. The CDR3 is 15 residues long. Germline V gives CDR1 MNHEY, CDR2 SMNVEV (reference sequence). V was clipped by 5 bases and J by 1 base; unmatched bases: 3.

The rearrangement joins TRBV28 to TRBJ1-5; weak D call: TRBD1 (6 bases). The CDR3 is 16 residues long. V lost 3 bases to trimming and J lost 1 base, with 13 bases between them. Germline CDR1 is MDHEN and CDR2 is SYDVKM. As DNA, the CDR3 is TGTGCCAGCAGTTTGAGGCAGAGGGGGAGCAATCAGCCCCAGCATTTT. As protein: CASSLRQRGSNQPQHF.

The CDR3: CASSPRDRDTYNEQFF. In DNA, the CDR3 is TGTGCCAGCAGCCCCCGGGACAGGGACACCTACAATGAGCAGTTCTTC. The chain has TRBV9 and TRBJ2-1, with 9 bases identical to TRBD1. CDR3 length: 16 residues. CDR1 and CDR2 (germline): SGDLS, YYNGEE. Trimming took 4 bases from V and 2 from J; bases not matched to a gene: 7.

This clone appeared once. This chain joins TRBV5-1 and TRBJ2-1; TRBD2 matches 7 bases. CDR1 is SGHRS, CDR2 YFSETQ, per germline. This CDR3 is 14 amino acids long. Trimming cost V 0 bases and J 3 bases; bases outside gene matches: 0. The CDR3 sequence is CASSLASGYNEQFF. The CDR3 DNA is TGCGCCAGCAGCTTGGCTAGCGGCTACAATGAGCAGTTCTTC. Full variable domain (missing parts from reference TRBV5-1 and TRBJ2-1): KAGVTQTPRYLIKTRGQQVTLSCSPISGHRSVSWYQQTPGQGLQFLFEYFSETQRNKGNFPGRFSGRQFSNSRSEMNVSTLELGDSALYLCASSLASGYNEQFFGPGTRLTVL.

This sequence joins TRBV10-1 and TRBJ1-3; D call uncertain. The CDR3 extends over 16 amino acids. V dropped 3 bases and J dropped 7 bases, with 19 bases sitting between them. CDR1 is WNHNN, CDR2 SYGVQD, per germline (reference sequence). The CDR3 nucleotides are TGCGCCAGCAGTGACCGAGTACGATGGGGAGGGAACACCATATATTTT. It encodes CASSDRVRWGGNTIYF.

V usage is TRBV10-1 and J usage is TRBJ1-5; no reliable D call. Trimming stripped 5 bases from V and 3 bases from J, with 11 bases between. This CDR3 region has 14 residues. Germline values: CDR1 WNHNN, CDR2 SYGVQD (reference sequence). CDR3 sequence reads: CASSSGSNNQPQHF. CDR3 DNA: TGCGCCAGCAGTTCAGGAAGTAACAATCAGCCCCAGCATTTT.

The CDR3 loop reads CASSSWTSNYNEQFF. For the CDR3, the DNA is TGTGCCAGCAGCTCTTGGACTTCCAACTACAATGAGCAGTTCTTC. This chain joins TRBV7-8 and TRBJ2-1; tentative D call: TRBD2 (5 bases). Germline-derived CDR1 and CDR2 are SGHVS and FQNEAQ. V was cut by 4 bases and J by 3 bases, with 13 bases left in between. The CDR3 runs to 15 residues.

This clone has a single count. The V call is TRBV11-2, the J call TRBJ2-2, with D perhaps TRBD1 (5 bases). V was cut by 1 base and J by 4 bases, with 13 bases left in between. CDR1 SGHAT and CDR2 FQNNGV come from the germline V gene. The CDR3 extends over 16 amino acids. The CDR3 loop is CASSLASGRGTGELFF. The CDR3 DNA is TGTGCCAGCAGCTTAGCCTCAGGGCGAGGCACCGGGGAGCTGTTTTTT.

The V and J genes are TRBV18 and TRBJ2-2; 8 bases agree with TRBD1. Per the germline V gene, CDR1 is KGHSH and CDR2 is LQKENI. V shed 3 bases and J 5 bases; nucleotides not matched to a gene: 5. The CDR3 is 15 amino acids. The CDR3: CASSPPGQATGELFF. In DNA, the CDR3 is TGTGCCAGCTCACCGCCGGGACAGGCGACCGGGGAGCTGTTTTTT.

The CDR3 DNA sequence: TGTGCCAGCAGTCCCCTACTCCCAGGGAGGGGTAACTATGGCTACACCTTC. Its translation: CASSPLLPGRGNYGYTF. The chain uses TRBV27 and TRBJ1-2; perhaps TRBD1 as D (5 bases). V was pared by 5 bases and J by 1 base, with 20 bases between. The CDR3 spans 17 residues. Germline CDR1 MNHEY, CDR2 SMNVEV (reference sequence).

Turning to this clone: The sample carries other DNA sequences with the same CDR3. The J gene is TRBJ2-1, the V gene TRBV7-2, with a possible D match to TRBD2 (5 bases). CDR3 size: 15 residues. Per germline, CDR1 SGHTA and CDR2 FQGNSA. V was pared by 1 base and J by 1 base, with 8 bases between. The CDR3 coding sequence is TGTGCCAGCAGCTTAGGGCGGGCATCCTACAATGAGCAGTTCTTC. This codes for CASSLGRASYNEQFF.